This T cell receptor (beta chain) was retrieved from a study of Graves' ophthalmopathy and Graves' hyperthyroidism. Study-wide background: Peripheral blood samples were taken at initial diagnosis, before any treatment.

Amplification of TCR beta CDR3 regions used RNA transcripts. HTBI-primed first-round RT-PCR preceded second-round multiplex PCR. MiXCR, run by TCRdb on the multiplex PCR reads, gives a single entry per CDR3 protein. The profile covers 300,000 or so distinct CDR3 sequences, with roughly 17% appearing a single time and roughly an eighth taken by the ten largest. Trimming removed 7 bases from V and 15 bases from J, with 22 bases in between. The CDR3 is 13 amino acids. Germline V gene data show CDR1 as MNHNS and CDR2 as SASEGT. At least ten counts were recorded for this clonotype. This receptor was taken from an adult man with Graves' ophthalmopathy. Sequenced: peripheral blood. The chain recombines TRBV6-1 with TRBJ1-5; tentative D call: TRBD1 (5 bases). The CDR3 DNA reads TGTGCCAGCACCTTTTCGGACCGGGACCTTGGGCATTTT. Residues: CASTFSDRDLGHF.